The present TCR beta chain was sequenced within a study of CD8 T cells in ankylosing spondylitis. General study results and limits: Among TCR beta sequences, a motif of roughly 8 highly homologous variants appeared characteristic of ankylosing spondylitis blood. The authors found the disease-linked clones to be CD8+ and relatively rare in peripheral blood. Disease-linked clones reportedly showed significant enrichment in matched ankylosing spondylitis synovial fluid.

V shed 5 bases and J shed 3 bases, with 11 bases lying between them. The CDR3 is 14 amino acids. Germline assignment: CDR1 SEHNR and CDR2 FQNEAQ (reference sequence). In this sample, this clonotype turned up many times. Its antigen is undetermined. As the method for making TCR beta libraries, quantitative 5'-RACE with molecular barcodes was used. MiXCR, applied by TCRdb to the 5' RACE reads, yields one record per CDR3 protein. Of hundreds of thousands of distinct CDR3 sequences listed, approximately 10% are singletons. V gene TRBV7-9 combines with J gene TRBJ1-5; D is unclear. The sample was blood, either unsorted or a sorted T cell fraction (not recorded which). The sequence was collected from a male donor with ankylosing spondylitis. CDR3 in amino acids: CASSPLNYNQPQHF. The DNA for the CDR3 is TGTGCCAGCAGCCCACTCAATTACAATCAGCCCCAGCATTTT.